This TCR beta chain was sequenced during a study of human T cells and chemical hapten exposure. Study information: In the roughly 25-week study, patients were dosed weekly with diphenylcyclopropenone on the scalp throughout. Patches that contained 0.01% DPC were applied to the upper back and read at 6 days.

TCRdb redid the calling of the RACE reads with MiXCR, one entry per CDR3 protein. The data hold over 300,000 distinct CDR3 sequences, with 4.5% to 6% observed a single time. The CDR3 runs to 14 residues. The germline V gene has CDR1 SGHTA and CDR2 FQGNSA. V lost 2 bases and J 5 bases, leaving 11 bases between the germline ends. As for time point: pre-sensitization, week 0. Regarding treatment: therapeutic diphenylcyclopropenone sensitization with weekly scalp DPC. Each patch-test visit's blood sample preceded patch application. Of note for this clonotype: A much larger clone lies a single base off, so this may be a read error.

Source: whole blood, taken in connection with sensitization to the hapten diphenylcyclopropenone (DPC). This TCR came from a woman aged 45-65 years with alopecia areata. Some clones in this sample may be carry-over from other donors' samples. The V gene is TRBV7-2, the J gene TRBJ2-3, with D unclear. The chain's CDR3 is CASSLLGFIDTQYF. CDR3 nucleotides: TGTGCCAGCAGCTTACTCGGATTCATAGATACGCAGTATTTT.